This T cell receptor beta chain was recorded in a study of cytomegalovirus exposure and HLA in healthy donors. About the study: A preliminary data release comprised around 85 million unique TCRs obtained from HLA-typed donors. Findings and limits, study-wide: It was confirmed in vitro that three of the CMV-associated chains were specific for CMV antigens.

With 60 Vbeta and 13 Jbeta primers, the PCR was carried out. Profiled with immunoSEQ multiplex PCR; TCRdb holds only in-frame clones, not every one. The sample lists fewer than 200,000 clones, 70% to 90% occurring once. Comment on this clone: Its specificity is not known.

Germline values: CDR1 MNHEY, CDR2 SMNVEV (reference sequence). This CDR3 spans 14 amino acids. V was shortened by 8 bases and J by 1 base, with 12 bases between the two germline ends. V is TRBV27 and J is TRBJ2-1, with D tentatively TRBD1 (5 bases). Input material: PBMCs. This TCR derives from a woman in her twenties or thirties in good health and CMV-seropositive. CDR3 in amino acids: CASRREPSYNEQFF. The CDR3 bases are TGTGCCAGCCGCAGGGAACCATCCTACAATGAGCAGTTCTTC.